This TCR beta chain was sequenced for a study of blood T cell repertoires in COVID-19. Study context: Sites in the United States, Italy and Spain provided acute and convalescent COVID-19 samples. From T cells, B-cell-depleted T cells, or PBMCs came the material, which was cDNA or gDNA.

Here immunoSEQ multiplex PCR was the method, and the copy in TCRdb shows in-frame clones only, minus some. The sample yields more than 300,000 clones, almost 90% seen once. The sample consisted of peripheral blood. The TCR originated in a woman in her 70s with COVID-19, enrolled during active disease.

The CDR3: CATSILDRGFTEAFF. The DNA of the CDR3 is TGTGCCACCAGCATTCTGGATAGGGGCTTCACTGAAGCTTTCTTT. The chain carries TRBV15 and TRBJ1-1; TRBD1 might be the D (5 bases). The CDR3 sequence is 15 residues long. Germline V gives CDR1 LNHNV, CDR2 YYDKDF (reference sequence). The V end lost 4 bases, the J end lost 4 bases, and 16 bases lay between the germline ends.